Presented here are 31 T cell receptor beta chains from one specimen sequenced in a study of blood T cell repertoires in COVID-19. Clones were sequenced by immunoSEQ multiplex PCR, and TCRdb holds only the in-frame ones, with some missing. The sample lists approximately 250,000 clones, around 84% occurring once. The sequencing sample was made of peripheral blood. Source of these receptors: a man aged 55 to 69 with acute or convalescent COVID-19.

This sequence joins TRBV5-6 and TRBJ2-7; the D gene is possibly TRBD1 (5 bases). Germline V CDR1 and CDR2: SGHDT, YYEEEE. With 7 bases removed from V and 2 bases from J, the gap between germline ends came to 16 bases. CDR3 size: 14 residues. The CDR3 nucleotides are TGTGCCAGCTTCGATACGACAGATCCCTACGAGCAGTACTTC. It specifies CASFDTTDPYEQYF.

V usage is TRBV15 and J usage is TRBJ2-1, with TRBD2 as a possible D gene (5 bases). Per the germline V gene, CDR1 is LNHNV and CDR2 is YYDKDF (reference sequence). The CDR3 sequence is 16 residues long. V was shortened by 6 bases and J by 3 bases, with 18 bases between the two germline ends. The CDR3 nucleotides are TGTGCCACCAGTTCCGTCCATCGGGGAAACTACAATGAGCAGTTCTTC. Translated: CATSSVHRGNYNEQFF. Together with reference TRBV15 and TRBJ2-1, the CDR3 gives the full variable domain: DAMVIQNPRYQVTQFGKPVTLSCSQTLNHNVMYWYQQKSSQAPKLLFHYYDKDFNNEADTPDNFQSRRPNTSFCFLDIRSPGLGDTAMYLCATSSVHRGNYNEQFFGPGTRLTVL.

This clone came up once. The DNA for the CDR3 is TGCGCCAGCAGCTTGGGACTTCGAAACTCAGATACGCAGTATTTT. This sequence encodes CASSLGLRNSDTQYF. The V and J genes are TRBV5-1 and TRBJ2-3, with D unresolved. Germline V gene sequence: CDR1 SGHRS, CDR2 YFSETQ. The CDR3 contains 15 residues. V gave up 0 bases and J gave up 4 bases, with 12 bases separating them.

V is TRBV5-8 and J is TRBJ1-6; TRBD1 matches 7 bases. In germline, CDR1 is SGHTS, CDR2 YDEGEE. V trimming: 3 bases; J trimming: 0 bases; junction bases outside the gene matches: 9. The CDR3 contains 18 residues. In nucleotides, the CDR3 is TGTGCCAGCAGCTCGCGTCCTAACAGGGGCTCCTATAATTCACCCCTCCACTTT. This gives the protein CASSSRPNRGSYNSPLHF.

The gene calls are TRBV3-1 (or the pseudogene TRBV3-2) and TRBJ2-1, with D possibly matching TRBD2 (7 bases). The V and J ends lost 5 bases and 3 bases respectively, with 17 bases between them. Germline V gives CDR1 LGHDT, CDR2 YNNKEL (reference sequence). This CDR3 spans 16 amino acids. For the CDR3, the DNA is TGTGCCAGCAGCAACTTCGGGGGGCGTGTCTACAATGAGCAGTTCTTC. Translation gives CASSNFGGRVYNEQFF.

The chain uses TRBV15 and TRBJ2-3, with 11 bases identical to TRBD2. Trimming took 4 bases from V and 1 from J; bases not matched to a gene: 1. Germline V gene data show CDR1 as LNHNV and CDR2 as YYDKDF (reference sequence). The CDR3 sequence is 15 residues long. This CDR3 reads CATSKLAGGTDTQYF. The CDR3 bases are TGTGCCACCAGCAAACTAGCGGGAGGCACAGATACGCAGTATTTT.

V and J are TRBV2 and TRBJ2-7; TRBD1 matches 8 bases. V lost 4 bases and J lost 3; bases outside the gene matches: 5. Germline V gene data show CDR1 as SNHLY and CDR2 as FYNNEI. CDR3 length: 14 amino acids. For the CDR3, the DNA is TGTGCCAGCAGTGCCGGGACAGGCTACTACGAGCAGTACTTC. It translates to CASSAGTGYYEQYF.

The CDR3 is CASSLGNRPVVDEQYF. For the CDR3, the DNA is TGTGCCAGCAGCTTGGGGAACAGGCCCGTAGTCGACGAGCAGTACTTC. The chain links TRBV5-5 to TRBJ2-7; TRBD1 is a possible D gene (5 bases). V was pared by 0 bases and J by 5 bases, with 18 bases between. CDR3 length: 16 amino acids. CDR1 and CDR2 (germline): SGHKS, YYEKEE (reference sequence).

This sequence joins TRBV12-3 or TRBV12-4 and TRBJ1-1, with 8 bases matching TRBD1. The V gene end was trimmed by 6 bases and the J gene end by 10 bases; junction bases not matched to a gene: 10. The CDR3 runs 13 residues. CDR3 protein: CASRRQGTSGAFF. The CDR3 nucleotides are TGTGCCAGCAGAAGACAGGGGACTTCGGGAGCTTTCTTT.

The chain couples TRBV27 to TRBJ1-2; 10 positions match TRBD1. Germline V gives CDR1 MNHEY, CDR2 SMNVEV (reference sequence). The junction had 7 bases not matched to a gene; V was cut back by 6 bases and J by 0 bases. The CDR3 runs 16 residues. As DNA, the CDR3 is TGTGCCAGCAGCCCCGGGACAGGGGCTTCTAACTATGGCTACACCTTC. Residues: CASSPGTGASNYGYTF.

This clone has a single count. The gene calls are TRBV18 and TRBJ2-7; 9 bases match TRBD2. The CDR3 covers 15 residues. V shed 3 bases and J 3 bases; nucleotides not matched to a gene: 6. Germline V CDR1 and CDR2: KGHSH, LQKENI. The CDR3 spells CASSPVGSGSYEQYF. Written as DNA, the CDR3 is TGTGCCAGCTCACCGGTGGGTAGCGGGAGCTACGAGCAGTACTTC.

The CDR3 coding sequence is TGTGCCAGCAGTGAAGTAGCGGGAAATCAGCCCCAGCATTTT. It codes for CASSEVAGNQPQHF. The J gene is TRBJ1-5, the V gene TRBV6-1; D remains unclear. This CDR3 is 14 amino acids long. Germline CDR1 and CDR2: MNHNS and SASEGT. V was cut by 1 base and J by 4 bases, with 8 bases left in between.

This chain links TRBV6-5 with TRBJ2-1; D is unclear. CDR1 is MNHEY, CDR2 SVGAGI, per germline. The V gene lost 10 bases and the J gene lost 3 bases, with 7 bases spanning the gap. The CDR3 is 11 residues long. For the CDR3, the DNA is TGTGCCACGAAGAGCTACAATGAGCAGTTCTTC. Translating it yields CATKSYNEQFF.

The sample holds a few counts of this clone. The chain's CDR3 is CASSSSRVNGYTF. The DNA for the CDR3 is TGTGCCAGCAGTTCGTCCAGGGTAAATGGCTACACCTTC. The rearrangement links TRBV12-3 or TRBV12-4 to TRBJ1-2, with D tentatively TRBD1 (5 bases). V was cut by 4 bases and J by 6 bases, with 12 bases left in between. CDR3 length equals 13 residues.

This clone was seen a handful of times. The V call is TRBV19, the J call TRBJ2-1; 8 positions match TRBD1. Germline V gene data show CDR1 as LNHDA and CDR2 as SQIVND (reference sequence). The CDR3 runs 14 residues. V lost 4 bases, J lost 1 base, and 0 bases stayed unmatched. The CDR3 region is CASSNRGSYNEQFF. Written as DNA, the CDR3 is TGTGCCAGTAGTAACAGGGGGTCCTACAATGAGCAGTTCTTC. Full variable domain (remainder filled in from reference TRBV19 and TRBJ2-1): DGGITQSPKYLFRKEGQNVTLSCEQNLNHDAMYWYRQDPGQGLRLIYYSQIVNDFQKGDIAEGYSVSREKKESFPLTVTSAQKNPTAFYLCASSNRGSYNEQFFGPGTRLTVL.

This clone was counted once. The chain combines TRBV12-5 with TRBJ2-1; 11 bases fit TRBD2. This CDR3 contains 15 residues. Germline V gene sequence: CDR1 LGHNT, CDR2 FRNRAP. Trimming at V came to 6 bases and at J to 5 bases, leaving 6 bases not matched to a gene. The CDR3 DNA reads TGTGCTAGTGGAACCGGGACTAGCGGTAACAATGAGCAGTTCTTC. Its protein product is CASGTGTSGNNEQFF. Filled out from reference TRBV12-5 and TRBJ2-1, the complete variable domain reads DARVTQTPRHKVTEMGQEVTMRCQPILGHNTVFWYRQTMMQGLELLAYFRNRAPLDDSGMPKDRFSAEMPDATLATLKIQPSEPRDSAVYFCASGTGTSGNNEQFFGPGTRLTVL.

The chain's CDR3 is CASSPPTVSETQYF. In DNA, the CDR3 is TGTGCCAGCTCACCACCAACGGTTTCGGAGACCCAGTACTTC. V usage is TRBV18 and J usage is TRBJ2-5, with D unresolved. Germline V gene sequence: CDR1 KGHSH, CDR2 LQKENI. V was clipped by 0 bases and J by 5 bases, with 10 bases between them. CDR3 length: 14 amino acids.

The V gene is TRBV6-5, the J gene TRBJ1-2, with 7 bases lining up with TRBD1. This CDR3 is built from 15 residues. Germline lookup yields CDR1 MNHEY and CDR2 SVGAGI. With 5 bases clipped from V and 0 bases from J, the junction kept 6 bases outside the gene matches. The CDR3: CASSPDRSANYGYTF. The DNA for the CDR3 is TGTGCCAGCAGTCCGGACAGGTCAGCTAACTATGGCTACACCTTC.

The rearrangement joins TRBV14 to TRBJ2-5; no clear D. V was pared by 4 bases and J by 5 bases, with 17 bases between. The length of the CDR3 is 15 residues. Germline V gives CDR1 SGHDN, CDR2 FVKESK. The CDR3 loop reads CASSPSPTPRETQYF. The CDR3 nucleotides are TGTGCCAGCAGCCCCTCCCCGACCCCGAGGGAGACCCAGTACTTC.

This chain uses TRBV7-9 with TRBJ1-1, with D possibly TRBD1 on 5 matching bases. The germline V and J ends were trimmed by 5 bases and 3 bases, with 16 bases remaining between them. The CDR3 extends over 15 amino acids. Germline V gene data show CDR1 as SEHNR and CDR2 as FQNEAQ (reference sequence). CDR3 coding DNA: TGTGCCAGCAGCCAAGGCGGGGCATTGGACACTGAAGCTTTCTTT. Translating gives CASSQGGALDTEAFF.

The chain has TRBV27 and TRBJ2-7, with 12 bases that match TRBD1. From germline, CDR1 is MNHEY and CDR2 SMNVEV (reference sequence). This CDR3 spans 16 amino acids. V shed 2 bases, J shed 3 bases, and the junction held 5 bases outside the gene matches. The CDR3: CASSLLGTGGSYEQYF. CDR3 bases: TGTGCCAGCAGTTTACTGGGGACAGGGGGCAGCTACGAGCAGTACTTC.

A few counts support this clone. In DNA form, the CDR3 reads TGTGCCAGCAGCCAAGGTCCTAGCATTGCCGCCGGGGAGCTGTTTTTT. As protein: CASSQGPSIAAGELFF. This chain connects TRBV3-1 (or the pseudogene TRBV3-2) to TRBJ2-2; a possible D gene is TRBD2 (5 bases). The CDR3 runs to 16 residues. CDR1 is LGHDT and CDR2 is YNNKEL in the germline V gene (reference sequence). Trimming removed 1 base from V and 6 bases from J, with 15 bases in between.

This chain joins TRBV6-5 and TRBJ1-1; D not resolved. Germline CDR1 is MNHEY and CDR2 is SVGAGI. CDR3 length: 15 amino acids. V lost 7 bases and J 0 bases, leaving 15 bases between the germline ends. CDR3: CASTVRGEMNTEAFF. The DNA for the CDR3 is TGTGCCAGCACCGTCCGCGGGGAAATGAACACTGAAGCTTTCTTT.

The CDR3 DNA sequence: TGTGCCAGCAGTCACAGGGAAAATGAGCAGTTCTTC. It yields the protein CASSHRENEQFF. The chain combines TRBV12-3 or TRBV12-4 with TRBJ2-1; TRBD1 might be the D (6 bases). The CDR3 consists of 12 residues. V lost 5 bases and J 7 bases, leaving 9 bases between the germline ends.

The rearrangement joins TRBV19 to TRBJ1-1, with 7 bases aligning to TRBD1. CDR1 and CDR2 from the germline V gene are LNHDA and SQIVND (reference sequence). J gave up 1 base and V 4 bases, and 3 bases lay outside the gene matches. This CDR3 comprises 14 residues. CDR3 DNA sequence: TGTGCCAGTAGTACTTACAGGGGGAACACTGAAGCTTTCTTT. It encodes CASSTYRGNTEAFF. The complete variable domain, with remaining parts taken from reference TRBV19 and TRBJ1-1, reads DGGITQSPKYLFRKEGQNVTLSCEQNLNHDAMYWYRQDPGQGLRLIYYSQIVNDFQKGDIAEGYSVSREKKESFPLTVTSAQKNPTAFYLCASSTYRGNTEAFFGQGTRLTVV.

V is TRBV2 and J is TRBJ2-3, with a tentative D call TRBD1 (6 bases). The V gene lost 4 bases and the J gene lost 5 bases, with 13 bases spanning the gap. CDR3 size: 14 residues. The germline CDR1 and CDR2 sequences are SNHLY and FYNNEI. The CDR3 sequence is CASSGFRGGDTQYF. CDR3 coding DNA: TGTGCCAGCAGTGGATTCAGGGGCGGAGATACGCAGTATTTT.

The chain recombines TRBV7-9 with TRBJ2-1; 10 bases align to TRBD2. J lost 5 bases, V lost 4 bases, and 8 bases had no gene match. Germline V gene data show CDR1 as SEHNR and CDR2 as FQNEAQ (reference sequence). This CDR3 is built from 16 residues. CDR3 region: CASSSQTSGLNNEQFF. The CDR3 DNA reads TGTGCCAGCAGCTCCCAGACTAGCGGGTTGAACAATGAGCAGTTCTTC.

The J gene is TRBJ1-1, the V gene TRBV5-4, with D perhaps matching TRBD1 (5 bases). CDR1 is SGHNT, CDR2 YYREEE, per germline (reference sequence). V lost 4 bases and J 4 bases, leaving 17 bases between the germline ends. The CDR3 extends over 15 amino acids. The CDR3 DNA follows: TGTGCCAGCAGCCCGGGGGGTCGCGGGGGCACTGAAGCTTTCTTT. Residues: CASSPGGRGGTEAFF.

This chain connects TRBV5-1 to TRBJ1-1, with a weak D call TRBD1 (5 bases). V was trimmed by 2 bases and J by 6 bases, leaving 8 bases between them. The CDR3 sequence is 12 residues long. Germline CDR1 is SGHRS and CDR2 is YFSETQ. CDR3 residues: CASSLGVAEAFF. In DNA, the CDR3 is TGCGCCAGCAGCTTAGGGGTAGCTGAAGCTTTCTTT.

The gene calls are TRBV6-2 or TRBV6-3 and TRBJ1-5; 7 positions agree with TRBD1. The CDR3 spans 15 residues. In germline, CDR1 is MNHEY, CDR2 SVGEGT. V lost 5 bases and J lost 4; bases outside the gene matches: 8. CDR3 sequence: CASSQFTGANQPQHF. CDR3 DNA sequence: TGTGCCAGCAGTCAGTTTACAGGGGCAAATCAGCCCCAGCATTTT.

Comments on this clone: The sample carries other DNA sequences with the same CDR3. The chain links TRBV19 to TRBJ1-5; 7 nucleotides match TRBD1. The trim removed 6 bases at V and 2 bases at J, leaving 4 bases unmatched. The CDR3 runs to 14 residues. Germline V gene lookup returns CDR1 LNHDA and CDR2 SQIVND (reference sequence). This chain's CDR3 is CASSTTGGNQPQHF. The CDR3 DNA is TGTGCCAGTAGCACCACAGGGGGCAATCAGCCCCAGCATTTT.